Below, 13 T cell receptor beta chains from the same sample are listed, as sequenced in a study of shared clonotypes between healthy human individuals. The protocol was immunoSEQ multiplex PCR, while the TCRdb copy is restricted to in-frame clones and leaves out a portion. Here the sample spans millions of clones, around 90% being singletons. Sequences were obtained from naive CD4+ T cells sorted from blood. Described subset: CD45RA+ positively selected. Receptors were obtained from a man in his late teens or twenties in good health.

This clone has only one observation. At the DNA level, this CDR3 is encoded by other sequences in the same sample as well. The chain combines TRBV5-1 with TRBJ1-5; 7 bases align to TRBD1. CDR1 and CDR2 (germline): SGHRS, YFSETQ. The junction had 1 base not matched to a gene; V was cut back by 2 bases and J by 5 bases. The CDR3 sequence is 13 residues long. CDR3 sequence: CASSLTGDQPQHF. For the CDR3, the DNA is TGCGCCAGCAGCTTAACAGGGGATCAGCCCCAGCATTTT.

The chain carries TRBV5-6 and TRBJ1-2, with D possibly matching TRBD1 (6 bases). The CDR3 extends over 14 amino acids. The ends were cut back, 4 bases at V and 4 bases at J, with 14 bases in the middle. Germline values: CDR1 SGHDT, CDR2 YYEEEE. The CDR3: CASSEGERPYGYTF. In DNA, the CDR3 is TGTGCCAGCAGCGAGGGGGAGAGACCCTATGGCTACACCTTC.

This chain links TRBV19 with TRBJ1-2; D may be TRBD1 (6 bases). CDR1 is LNHDA, CDR2 SQIVND, per germline (reference sequence). This CDR3 spans 15 amino acids. Trimming left V 10 bases short and J 3 bases short, with 21 bases between. The CDR3 coding sequence is TGTGCCACCACTCCCCTTCCGGGACAAGACTATGGCTACACCTTC. Translation: CATTPLPGQDYGYTF.

The chain has TRBV4-1 and TRBJ2-7, with 7 nucleotides matching TRBD2. CDR3 size: 15 residues. V lost 1 base, J lost 4 bases, and 7 bases stayed unmatched. CDR1 is MGHRA, CDR2 YSYEKL, per germline. The CDR3 spells CASSQGDGRLYEQYF. The CDR3 region has the DNA TGCGCCAGCAGCCAAGGAGACGGGAGGTTGTACGAGCAGTACTTC.

This clone was recorded once. At the DNA level, this CDR3 is encoded by other sequences in the same sample as well. The chain carries TRBV30 and TRBJ1-2; D may be TRBD1 (5 bases). Germline CDR1 GTSNPN, CDR2 SVGIG (reference sequence). The V end lost 0 bases, the J end lost 8 bases, and 10 bases lay between the germline ends. The CDR3 consists of 12 residues. In DNA form, the CDR3 reads TGTGCCTGGAGTGTATCGGGGCCCGGCTACACCTTC. The encoded protein is CAWSVSGPGYTF.

The gene calls are TRBV29-1 and TRBJ1-2; a possible D gene is TRBD1 (5 bases). Deletions cut 1 base from V and 7 bases from J, with 16 bases between. The germline V gene encodes CDR1 SQVTM and CDR2 ANQGSEA. The CDR3 sequence is 14 residues long. The CDR3 loop is CSVEVEGTKGGYTF. The CDR3 DNA follows: TGCAGCGTTGAAGTGGAGGGGACCAAGGGTGGCTACACCTTC.

The rearrangement uses TRBV2 and TRBJ1-2; no reliable D call. The CDR3 extends over 12 amino acids. From germline, CDR1 is SNHLY and CDR2 FYNNEI. V was clipped by 6 bases and J by 1 base, with 6 bases between them. The CDR3 is CASREDNYGYTF. CDR3 DNA sequence: TGTGCCAGCAGGGAGGATAACTATGGCTACACCTTC. The full variable domain, in which reference TRBV2 and TRBJ1-2 provide the parts outside the CDR3, is EPEVTQTPSHQVTQMGQEVILRCVPISNHLYFYWYRQILGQKVEFLVSFYNNEISEKSEIFDDQFSVERPDGSNFTLKIRSTKLEDSAMYFCASREDNYGYTFGSGTRLTVV.

The chain employs TRBV7-9 and TRBJ2-2; TRBD1 agrees at 12 bases. With 4 bases clipped from V and 5 bases from J, the junction kept 5 bases outside the gene matches. Looked up from germline, CDR1 is SEHNR and CDR2 is FQNEAQ (reference sequence). This CDR3 comprises 16 residues. The CDR3 here is CASSYPGQGATGELFF. The CDR3 DNA reads as TGTGCCAGCAGCTACCCGGGACAGGGGGCGACCGGGGAGCTGTTTTTT.

A few counts support this clone. V usage is TRBV7-9 and J usage is TRBJ1-6; 11 nucleotides match TRBD1. From germline, CDR1 is SEHNR and CDR2 FQNEAQ (reference sequence). CDR3 length: 14 amino acids. V shed 5 bases and J 9 bases; nucleotides not matched to a gene: 3. DNA of the CDR3: TGTGCCAGCAGCGCGGGACAGGGGGTTTCACCCCTCCACTTT. It specifies CASSAGQGVSPLHF.

The CDR3 is CASSFEGQGDGYTF. Here the CDR3 DNA reads TGTGCCAGCAGCTTTGAGGGACAGGGCGACGGCTACACCTTC. J is TRBJ1-2 and V is TRBV7-9; 9 positions match TRBD1. The CDR3 sequence is 14 residues long. V lost 3 bases and J lost 8; bases outside the gene matches: 7. Germline V gene lookup returns CDR1 SEHNR and CDR2 FQNEAQ (reference sequence).

The V call is TRBV10-3, the J call TRBJ1-3; D gene uncertain. Trimming removed 6 bases from V and 2 bases from J, with 8 bases in between. The CDR3 covers 13 residues. Germline V lookup: CDR1 ENHRY, CDR2 SYGVKD. In DNA, the CDR3 is TGTGCCATCAGCCCAGGTACTGGAAACACCATATATTTT. The encoded protein is CAISPGTGNTIYF.

The rearrangement joins TRBV7-2 to TRBJ2-7, with D possibly TRBD1 on 5 matching bases. The germline V gene encodes CDR1 SGHTA and CDR2 FQGNSA. The CDR3 is 14 amino acids. Trimming removed 6 bases from V and 4 bases from J, with 16 bases in between. The CDR3 is CASSYQGGQYEQYF. CDR3 DNA sequence: TGTGCCAGCAGTTACCAGGGTGGCCAATACGAGCAGTACTTC.

The genes are TRBV19 and TRBJ2-7; 8 positions agree with TRBD2. The V gene's germline CDR1 is LNHDA and CDR2 SQIVND (reference sequence). The length of the CDR3 is 14 residues. The ends lost 0 bases at V and 4 bases at J; junction bases unmatched: 2. The CDR3 sequence: CASSIEGTSYEQYF. CDR3 coding DNA: TGTGCCAGTAGTATAGAGGGGACTAGTTACGAGCAGTACTTC.